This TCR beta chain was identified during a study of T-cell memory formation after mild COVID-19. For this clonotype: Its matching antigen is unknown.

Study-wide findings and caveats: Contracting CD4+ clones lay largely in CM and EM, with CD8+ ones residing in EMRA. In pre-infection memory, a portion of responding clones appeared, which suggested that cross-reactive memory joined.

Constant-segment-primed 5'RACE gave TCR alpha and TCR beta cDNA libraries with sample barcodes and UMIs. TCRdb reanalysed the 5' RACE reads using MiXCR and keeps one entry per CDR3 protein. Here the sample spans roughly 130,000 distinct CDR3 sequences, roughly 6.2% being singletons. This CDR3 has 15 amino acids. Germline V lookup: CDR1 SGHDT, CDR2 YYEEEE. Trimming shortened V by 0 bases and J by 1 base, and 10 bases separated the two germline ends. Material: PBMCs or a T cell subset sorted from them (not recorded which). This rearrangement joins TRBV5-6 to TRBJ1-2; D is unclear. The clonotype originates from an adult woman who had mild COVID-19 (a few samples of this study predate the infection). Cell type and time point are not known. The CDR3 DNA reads TGTGCCAGCAGCTTGGGCGCGACGGTTAACTATGGCTACACCTTC. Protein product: CASSLGATVNYGYTF.